Listed here are 16 T cell receptor beta chains from one sample, sequenced in a study of T-cell reconstitution after alpha-beta-depleted transplantation in children. Library preparation (for TCRbeta) was performed with unique molecular identifiers. TCRdb fed the PCR reads into MiXCR, producing one record per CDR3 protein. Here the sample spans 700,000 or so distinct CDR3 sequences, 10% to 15% being singletons. Material: PBMCs, obtained before TCRalphabeta/CD19-depleted stem cell transplant. The receptors come from a girl aged 2-10 years with congenital amegakaryocytic thrombocytopenia, due to receive a stem cell transplant.

The chain is built from TRBV6-2 or TRBV6-3 and TRBJ2-7; D might be TRBD2 (6 bases). The germline V and J ends were trimmed by 5 bases and 4 bases, with 18 bases remaining between them. The length of the CDR3 is 15 residues. Germline V lookup: CDR1 MNHEY, CDR2 SVGEGT. CDR3: CASSPAGGRRYEQYF. DNA for the CDR3: TGTGCCAGCAGTCCCGCTGGTGGGAGGAGGTACGAGCAGTACTTC.

This clonotype occurred a few times. The rearrangement uses TRBV7-9 and TRBJ1-4; D unresolved. Germline assignment: CDR1 SEHNR and CDR2 FQNEAQ (reference sequence). Trimming pared 5 bases from V and 4 bases from J, leaving 20 bases between. The CDR3 consists of 17 residues. CDR3 amino acids: CASSTTLWGFGNEKLFF. For the CDR3, the DNA is TGTGCCAGCAGCACAACTCTATGGGGTTTTGGTAATGAAAAACTGTTTTTT.

This clonotype was seen many times. The rearrangement joins TRBV12-3 or TRBV12-4 to TRBJ2-2; D ambiguous. CDR3 length equals 14 residues. The V end was cut by 6 bases, the J end by 5 bases, with 13 bases between. CDR3 protein: CASSPLSSTGELFF. The DNA of the CDR3 is TGTGCCAGCAGCCCCCTTTCGTCTACCGGGGAGCTGTTTTTT.

This clonotype was seen more than once but under ten times. The rearrangement uses TRBV12-3 or TRBV12-4 and TRBJ2-1; 7 bases line up with TRBD2. With V trimmed by 6 bases and J by 7 bases, 6 bases remained unmatched. The CDR3 totals 13 residues. In DNA form, the CDR3 reads TGTGCCAGCAGCCCAGGACTAGATAATGAGCAGTTCTTC. This translates into CASSPGLDNEQFF.

The table lists this clonotype with a few counts. The chain couples TRBV7-8 to TRBJ2-1; 9 bases agree with TRBD2. The length of the CDR3 is 16 residues. The V gene end was trimmed by 6 bases and the J gene end by 4 bases; junction bases not matched to a gene: 10. Germline CDR1 reads SGHVS; CDR2 reads FQNEAQ. CDR3 loop: CASRTSRLAGYNEQFF. In DNA, the CDR3 is TGTGCCAGCAGGACATCTCGCCTAGCGGGGTACAATGAGCAGTTCTTC.

This clonotype was found many times. This rearrangement joins TRBV12-3 or TRBV12-4 to TRBJ1-4; a weak D match, TRBD1 (6 bases). This CDR3 contains 14 residues. V gave up 6 bases and J gave up 4 bases, with 12 bases separating them. CDR3 in DNA: TGTGCCAGCAGACCGACAGGCCGTAATGAAAAACTGTTTTTT. Encoded protein: CASRPTGRNEKLFF.

This clonotype showed up many times. J is TRBJ2-4 and V is TRBV7-9; D uncertain. Germline V gene lookup returns CDR1 SEHNR and CDR2 FQNEAQ (reference sequence). V was clipped by 2 bases and J by 4 bases, with 9 bases between them. The CDR3 consists of 14 residues. CDR3 loop: CASSLMGSKNIQYF. The CDR3 DNA follows: TGTGCCAGCAGCTTAATGGGCAGTAAAAACATTCAGTACTTC.

This clonotype was picked up a small number of times. This chain uses TRBV5-1 with TRBJ2-3; D gene uncertain. CDR1 and CDR2 (germline): SGHRS, YFSETQ. This CDR3 has 15 amino acids. The V end lost 0 bases, the J end lost 4 bases, and 12 bases lay between the germline ends. CDR3 protein: CASSLAAPPADTQYF. CDR3 nucleotides: TGCGCCAGCAGCTTGGCGGCCCCTCCGGCAGATACGCAGTATTTT.

This clonotype has at least ten counts. This chain uses TRBV3-1 with TRBJ1-1; D unresolved. CDR1 and CDR2 from the germline V gene are LGHDT and YNNKEL (reference sequence). This CDR3 has 15 amino acids. Trimming removed 0 bases from V and 0 bases from J, with 8 bases in between. The CDR3 region is CASSQDRWVNTEAFF. In nucleotides, the CDR3 is TGTGCCAGCAGCCAAGATCGGTGGGTGAACACTGAAGCTTTCTTT.

Concerning this clonotype: A much larger clone lies a single base off, so this may be a read error. The rearrangement uses TRBV7-2 and TRBJ2-1; 11 positions match TRBD1. The junction had 10 bases not matched to a gene; V was cut back by 4 bases and J by 5 bases. This CDR3 is built from 17 residues. CDR1 SGHTA and CDR2 FQGNSA come from the germline V gene. The CDR3 reads CASSWPGQGASHNEQFF. The CDR3 DNA is TGTGCCAGCAGCTGGCCCGGACAGGGGGCTTCCCACAATGAGCAGTTCTTC.

The chain joins TRBV5-6 to TRBJ2-3; a possible D gene is TRBD2 (5 bases). The germline V and J ends were trimmed by 1 base and 4 bases, with 19 bases remaining between them. This CDR3 contains 17 residues. Germline V gene sequence: CDR1 SGHDT, CDR2 YYEEEE. CDR3 in amino acids: CASSLPRGGGRADTQYF. The CDR3 coding sequence is TGTGCCAGCAGCTTGCCCCGGGGTGGCGGACGGGCAGATACGCAGTATTTT.

A remark on this clonotype: A much larger clone is a single base away; this may be a read error. The chain links TRBV5-1 to TRBJ2-1, with D possibly TRBD2 on 5 matching bases. V was pared by 0 bases and J by 8 bases, with 18 bases between. Germline V gene sequence: CDR1 SGHRS, CDR2 YFSETQ. The CDR3 loop spans 16 amino acids. The CDR3 here is CASSLEWTPNLHEQFF. The CDR3 bases are TGCGCCAGCAGCTTGGAATGGACTCCCAACTTACATGAGCAGTTCTTC.

The V call is TRBV20-1, the J call TRBJ1-1; a possible D gene is TRBD1 (6 bases). Per the germline V gene, CDR1 is DFQATT and CDR2 is SNEGSKA (reference sequence). CDR3 size: 13 residues. Trimming removed 6 bases from V and 3 bases from J, with 14 bases in between. CDR3 in DNA: TGCAGTGCACTTGAACAGGGTTACACTGAAGCTTTCTTT. Encoded protein: CSALEQGYTEAFF.

This rearrangement joins TRBV5-1 to TRBJ2-2, with 15 bases fitting TRBD2. This CDR3 is 18 amino acids long. V lost 4 bases, J lost 3 bases, and 7 bases stayed unmatched. CDR1 is SGHRS, CDR2 YFSETQ, per germline. CDR3 sequence (DNA): TGCGCCAGCAGCACCTGGACTAGCGGGAGGGGAGACACCGGGGAGCTGTTTTTT. Translated, it gives CASSTWTSGRGDTGELFF.

The rearrangement joins TRBV20-1 to TRBJ2-3; tentative D call: TRBD2 (6 bases). Trimming left V 1 base short and J 2 bases short, with 10 bases between. Germline V gene lookup returns CDR1 DFQATT and CDR2 SNEGSKA (reference sequence). The CDR3 is 14 amino acids. Written as DNA, the CDR3 is TGCAGTGCTAGAGGGCGGGACTCCACAGATACGCAGTATTTT. It specifies CSARGRDSTDTQYF.

This clonotype was recorded many times. The rearrangement uses TRBV20-1 and TRBJ2-7; possibly TRBD1 for D (6 bases). Looked up from germline, CDR1 is DFQATT and CDR2 is SNEGSKA (reference sequence). The V end was cut by 2 bases, the J end by 6 bases, with 23 bases between. The CDR3 totals 16 residues. In nucleotides, the CDR3 is TGCAGTGCTAGACGTACAGGGTCGCCCCCTGTGAGCGAGCAGTACTTC. Its translation is CSARRTGSPPVSEQYF.